This T cell receptor (beta chain) was sequenced in a study of cytomegalovirus exposure and HLA in healthy donors. On this clone itself: Its antigen is currently unknown.

The V and J ends lost 4 bases and 4 bases respectively, with 5 bases between them. The CDR3 covers 11 residues. Germline V gene lookup returns CDR1 SQVTM and CDR2 ANQGSEA. Study findings and constraints: The classifier reportedly diagnosed cytomegalovirus status with high specificity and sensitivity. Rarity marked most TCR sequences, yet some public TCRs occurred in many donors. Most of the TCR beta V segments (in an earlier analysis) were productive either about 87% or about 30% of the time.

The study ran its PCR with 60 Vbeta and 13 Jbeta primers. Assay: immunoSEQ multiplex PCR; the TCRdb copy retains only in-frame clones and omits some. The sample lists around 100,000 clones; 63% were seen once. This chain joins TRBV29-1 and TRBJ2-1, with D perhaps matching TRBD2 (5 bases). The sequenced sample was PBMCs. This clonotype was sampled from a human donor in good health. The CDR3 loop reads CSVAGYNEQFF. The CDR3 region has the DNA TGCAGCGTTGCGGGGTACAATGAGCAGTTCTTC.